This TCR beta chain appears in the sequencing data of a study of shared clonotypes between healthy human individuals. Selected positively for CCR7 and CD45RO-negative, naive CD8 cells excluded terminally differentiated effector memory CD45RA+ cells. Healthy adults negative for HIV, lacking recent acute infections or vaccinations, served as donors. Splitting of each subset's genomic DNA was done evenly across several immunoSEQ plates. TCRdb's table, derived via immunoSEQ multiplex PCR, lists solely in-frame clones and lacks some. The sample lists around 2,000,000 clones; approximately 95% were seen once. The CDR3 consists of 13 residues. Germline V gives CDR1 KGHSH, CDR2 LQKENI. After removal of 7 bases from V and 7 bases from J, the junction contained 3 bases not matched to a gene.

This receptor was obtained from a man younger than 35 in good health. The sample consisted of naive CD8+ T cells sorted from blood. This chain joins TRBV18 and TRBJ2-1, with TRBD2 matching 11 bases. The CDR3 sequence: CASLGTSGNEQFF. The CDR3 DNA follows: TGTGCCAGCTTAGGGACTAGCGGAAATGAGCAGTTCTTC.